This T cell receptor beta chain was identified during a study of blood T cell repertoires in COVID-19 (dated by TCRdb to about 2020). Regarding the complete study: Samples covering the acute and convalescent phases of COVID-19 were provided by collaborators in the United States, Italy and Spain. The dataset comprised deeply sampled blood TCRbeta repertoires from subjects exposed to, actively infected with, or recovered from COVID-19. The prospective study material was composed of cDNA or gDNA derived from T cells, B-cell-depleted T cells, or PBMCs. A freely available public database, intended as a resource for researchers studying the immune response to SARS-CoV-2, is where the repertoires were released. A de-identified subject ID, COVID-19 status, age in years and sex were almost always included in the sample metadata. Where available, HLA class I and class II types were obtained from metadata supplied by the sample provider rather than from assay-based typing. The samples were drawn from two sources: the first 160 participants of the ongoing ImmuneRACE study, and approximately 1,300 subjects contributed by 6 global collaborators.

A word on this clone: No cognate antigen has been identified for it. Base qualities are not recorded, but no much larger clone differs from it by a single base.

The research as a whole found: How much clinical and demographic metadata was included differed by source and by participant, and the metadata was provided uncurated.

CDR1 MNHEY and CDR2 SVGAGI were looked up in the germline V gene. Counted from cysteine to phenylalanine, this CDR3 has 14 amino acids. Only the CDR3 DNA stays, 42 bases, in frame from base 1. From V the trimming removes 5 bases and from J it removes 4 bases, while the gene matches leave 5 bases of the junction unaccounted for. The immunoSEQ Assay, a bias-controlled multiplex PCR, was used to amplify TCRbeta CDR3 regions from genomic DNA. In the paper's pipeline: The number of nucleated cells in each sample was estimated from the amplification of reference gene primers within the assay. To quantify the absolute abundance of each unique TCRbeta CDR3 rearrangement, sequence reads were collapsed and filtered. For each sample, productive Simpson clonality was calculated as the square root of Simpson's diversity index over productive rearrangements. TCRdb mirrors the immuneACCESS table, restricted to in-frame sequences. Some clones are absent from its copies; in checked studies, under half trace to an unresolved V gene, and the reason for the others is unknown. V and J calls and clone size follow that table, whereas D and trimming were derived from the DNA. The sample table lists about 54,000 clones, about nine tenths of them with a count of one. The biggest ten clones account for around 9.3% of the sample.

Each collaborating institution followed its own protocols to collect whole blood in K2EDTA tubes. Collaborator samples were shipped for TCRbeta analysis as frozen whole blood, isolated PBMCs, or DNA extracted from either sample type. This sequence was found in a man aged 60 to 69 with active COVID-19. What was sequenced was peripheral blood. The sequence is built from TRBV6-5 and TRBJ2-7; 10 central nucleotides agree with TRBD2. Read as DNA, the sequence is TGTGCCAGCAGTAGCGGGAGGGCCGTATACGAGCAGTACTTC. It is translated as CASSSGRAVYEQYF.